This TCR beta chain is from a study of beta chain features in type 1 diabetes. Across the study: No age, gender or cell yield differences were seen between patients and healthy donors. Study observations and caveats: Moderately but significantly shorter TCRB CDR3s were found in Type 1 diabetes patients in all four CD4+ subsets. Whether TCRB rearrangement is influenced by HLA type went unresolved here.

The sample holds a few counts of this clone. Its specificity is not known. This CDR3 has 13 amino acids. Trimming took off 5 bases at V and 5 bases at J, with 13 bases between the two ends. In germline, CDR1 is SQVTM, CDR2 ANQGSEA. Investigators reverse transcribed all isolated RNA, so they sequenced expressed TCRB transcripts. TCRdb keeps only in-frame clones here, not all; method: immunoSEQ multiplex PCR. The data hold about 240,000 clones, with 14% observed a single time. The TCR sequence derives from a young man with type 1 diabetes. J is TRBJ1-5 and V is TRBV29-1; D not resolved. The sequenced sample was naive CD4+ T cells from blood. The CDR3 DNA reads TGCAGCGTTAAAGCAAGCCAGGATCAGCCCCAGCATTTT. It specifies CSVKASQDQPQHF.